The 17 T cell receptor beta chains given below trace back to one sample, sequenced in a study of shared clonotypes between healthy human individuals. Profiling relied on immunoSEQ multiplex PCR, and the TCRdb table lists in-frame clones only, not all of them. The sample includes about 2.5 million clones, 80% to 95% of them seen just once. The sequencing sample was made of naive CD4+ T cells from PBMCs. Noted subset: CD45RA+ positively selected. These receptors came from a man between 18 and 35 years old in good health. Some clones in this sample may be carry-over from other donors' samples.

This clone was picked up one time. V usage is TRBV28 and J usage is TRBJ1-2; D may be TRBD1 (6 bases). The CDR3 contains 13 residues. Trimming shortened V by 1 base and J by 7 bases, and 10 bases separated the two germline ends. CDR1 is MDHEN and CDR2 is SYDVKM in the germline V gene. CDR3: CASSLFRGSGYTF. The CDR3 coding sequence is TGTGCCAGCAGTTTATTCAGGGGCTCTGGCTACACCTTC.

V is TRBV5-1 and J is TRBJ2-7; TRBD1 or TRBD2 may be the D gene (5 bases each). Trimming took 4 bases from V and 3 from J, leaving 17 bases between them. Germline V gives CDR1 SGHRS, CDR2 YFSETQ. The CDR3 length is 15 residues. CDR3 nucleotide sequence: TGCGCCAGCAGCGGAGCCCCCGGGACGGACTACGAGCAGTACTTC. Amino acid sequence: CASSGAPGTDYEQYF. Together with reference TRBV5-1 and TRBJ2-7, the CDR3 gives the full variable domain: KAGVTQTPRYLIKTRGQQVTLSCSPISGHRSVSWYQQTPGQGLQFLFEYFSETQRNKGNFPGRFSGRQFSNSRSEMNVSTLELGDSALYLCASSGAPGTDYEQYFGPGTRLTVT.

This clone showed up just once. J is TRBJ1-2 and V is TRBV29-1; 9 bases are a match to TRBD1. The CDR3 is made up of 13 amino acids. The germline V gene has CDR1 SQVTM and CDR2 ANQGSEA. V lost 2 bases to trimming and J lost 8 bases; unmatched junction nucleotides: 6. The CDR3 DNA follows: TGCAGCGTTGAATTACAGGGGGCAGAGGGCTACACCTTC. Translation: CSVELQGAEGYTF.

CDR3: CASSKAGDGTQYF. Written as DNA, the CDR3 is TGCGCCAGCAGTAAAGCGGGAGACGGGACCCAGTACTTC. This rearrangement joins TRBV10-1 to TRBJ2-5; 8 positions match TRBD2. CDR3 length equals 13 residues. CDR1 and CDR2 (germline): WNHNN, SYGVQD (reference sequence). V dropped 5 bases and J dropped 7; count of bases not matched to a gene: 6.

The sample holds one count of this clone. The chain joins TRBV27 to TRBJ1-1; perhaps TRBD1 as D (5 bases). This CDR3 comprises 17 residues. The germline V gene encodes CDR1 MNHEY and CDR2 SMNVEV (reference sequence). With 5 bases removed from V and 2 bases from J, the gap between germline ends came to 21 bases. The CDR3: CASSEYKVGAENTEAFF. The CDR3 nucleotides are TGTGCCAGCAGTGAATACAAGGTCGGGGCGGAAAACACTGAAGCTTTCTTT.

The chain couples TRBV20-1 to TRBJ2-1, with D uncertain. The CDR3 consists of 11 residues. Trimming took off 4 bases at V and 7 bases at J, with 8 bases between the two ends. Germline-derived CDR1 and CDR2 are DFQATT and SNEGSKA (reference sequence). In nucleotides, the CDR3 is TGCAGTGCTACTACTTTAAATGAGCAGTTCTTC. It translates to CSATTLNEQFF.

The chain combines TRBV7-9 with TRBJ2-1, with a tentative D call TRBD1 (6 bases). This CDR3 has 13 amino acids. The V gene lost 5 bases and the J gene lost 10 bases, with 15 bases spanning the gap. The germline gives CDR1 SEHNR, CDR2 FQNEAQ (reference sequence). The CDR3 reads CASSIQGTREQFF. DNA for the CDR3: TGTGCCAGCAGCATCCAGGGGACACGCGAGCAGTTCTTC.

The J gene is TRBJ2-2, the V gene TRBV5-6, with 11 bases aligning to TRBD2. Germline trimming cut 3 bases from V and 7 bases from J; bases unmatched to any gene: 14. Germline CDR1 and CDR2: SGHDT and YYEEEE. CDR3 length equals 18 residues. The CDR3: CASSSSIAGGPKNGELFF. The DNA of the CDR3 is TGTGCCAGCAGCTCCTCGATAGCGGGAGGGCCCAAGAACGGGGAGCTGTTTTTT.

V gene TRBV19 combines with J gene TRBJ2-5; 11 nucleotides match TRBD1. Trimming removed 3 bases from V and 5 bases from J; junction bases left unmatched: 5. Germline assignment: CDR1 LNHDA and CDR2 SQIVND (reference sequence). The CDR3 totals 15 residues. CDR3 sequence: CASSIGQGAQETQYF. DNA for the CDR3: TGTGCCAGTAGTATCGGACAGGGGGCACAGGAGACCCAGTACTTC.

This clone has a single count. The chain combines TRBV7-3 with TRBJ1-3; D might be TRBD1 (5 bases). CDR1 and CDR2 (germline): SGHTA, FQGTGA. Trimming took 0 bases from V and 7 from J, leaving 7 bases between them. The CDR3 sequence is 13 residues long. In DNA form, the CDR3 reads TGTGCCAGCAGCTTAACAGGGGCGAACACCATATATTTT. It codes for CASSLTGANTIYF.

The CDR3, as DNA: TGCGCCAGCAGCTTGGGCACTCAGCAGTACTTC. Translated: CASSLGTQQYF. The rearrangement joins TRBV5-1 to TRBJ2-7, with D unclear. Trimming cost V 0 bases and J 8 bases, with 6 bases left between them. The germline V gene encodes CDR1 SGHRS and CDR2 YFSETQ. The CDR3 runs 11 residues.

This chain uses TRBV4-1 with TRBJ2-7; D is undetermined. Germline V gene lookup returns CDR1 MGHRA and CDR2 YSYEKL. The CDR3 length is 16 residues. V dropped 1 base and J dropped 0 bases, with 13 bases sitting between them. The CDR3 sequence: CASSQGPWLSSYEQYF. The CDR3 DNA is TGCGCCAGCAGCCAAGGTCCGTGGCTAAGCTCCTACGAGCAGTACTTC.

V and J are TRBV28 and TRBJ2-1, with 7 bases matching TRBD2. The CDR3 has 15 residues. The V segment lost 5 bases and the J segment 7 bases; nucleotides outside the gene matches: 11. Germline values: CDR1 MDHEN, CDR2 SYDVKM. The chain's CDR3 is CASSPARDYSNEQFF. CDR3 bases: TGTGCCAGCAGTCCGGCCCGGGACTACAGTAATGAGCAGTTCTTC. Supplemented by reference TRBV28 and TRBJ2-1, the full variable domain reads DVKVTQSSRYLVKRTGEKVFLECVQDMDHENMFWYRQDPGLGLRLIYFSYDVKMKEKGDIPEGYSVSREKKERFSLILESASTNQTSMYLCASSPARDYSNEQFFGPGTRLTVL.

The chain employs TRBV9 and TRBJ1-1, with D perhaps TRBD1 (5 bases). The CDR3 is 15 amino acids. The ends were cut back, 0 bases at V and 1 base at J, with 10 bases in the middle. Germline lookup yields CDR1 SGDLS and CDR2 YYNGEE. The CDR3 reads CASSVGVGTNTEAFF. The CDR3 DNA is TGTGCCAGCAGCGTAGGCGTAGGGACGAACACTGAAGCTTTCTTT. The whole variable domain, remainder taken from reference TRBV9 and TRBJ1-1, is DSGVTQTPKHLITATGQRVTLRCSPRSGDLSVYWYQQSLDQGLQFLIQYYNGEERAKGNILERFSAQQFPDLHSELNLSSLELGDSALYFCASSVGVGTNTEAFFGQGTRLTVV.

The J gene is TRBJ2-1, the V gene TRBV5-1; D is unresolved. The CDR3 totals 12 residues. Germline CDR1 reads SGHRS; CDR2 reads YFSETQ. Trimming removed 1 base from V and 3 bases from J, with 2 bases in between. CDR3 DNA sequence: TGCGCCAGCAGCTTGCACTACAATGAGCAGTTCTTC. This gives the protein CASSLHYNEQFF.

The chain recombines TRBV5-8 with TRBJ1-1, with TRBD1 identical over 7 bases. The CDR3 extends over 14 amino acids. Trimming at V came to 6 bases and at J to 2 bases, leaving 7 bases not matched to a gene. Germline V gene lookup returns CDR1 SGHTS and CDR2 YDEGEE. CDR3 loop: CASTRHRGNTEAFF. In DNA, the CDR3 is TGTGCCAGCACCCGGCACAGGGGTAACACTGAAGCTTTCTTT.

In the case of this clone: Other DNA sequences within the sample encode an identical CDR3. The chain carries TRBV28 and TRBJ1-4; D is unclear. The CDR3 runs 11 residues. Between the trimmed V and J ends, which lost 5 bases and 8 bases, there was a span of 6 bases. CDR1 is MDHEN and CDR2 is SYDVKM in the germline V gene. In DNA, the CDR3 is TGTGCCAGCAGTCTAGGGGAAAAACTGTTTTTT. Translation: CASSLGEKLFF. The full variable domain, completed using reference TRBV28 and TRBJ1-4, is DVKVTQSSRYLVKRTGEKVFLECVQDMDHENMFWYRQDPGLGLRLIYFSYDVKMKEKGDIPEGYSVSREKKERFSLILESASTNQTSMYLCASSLGEKLFFGSGTQLSVL.